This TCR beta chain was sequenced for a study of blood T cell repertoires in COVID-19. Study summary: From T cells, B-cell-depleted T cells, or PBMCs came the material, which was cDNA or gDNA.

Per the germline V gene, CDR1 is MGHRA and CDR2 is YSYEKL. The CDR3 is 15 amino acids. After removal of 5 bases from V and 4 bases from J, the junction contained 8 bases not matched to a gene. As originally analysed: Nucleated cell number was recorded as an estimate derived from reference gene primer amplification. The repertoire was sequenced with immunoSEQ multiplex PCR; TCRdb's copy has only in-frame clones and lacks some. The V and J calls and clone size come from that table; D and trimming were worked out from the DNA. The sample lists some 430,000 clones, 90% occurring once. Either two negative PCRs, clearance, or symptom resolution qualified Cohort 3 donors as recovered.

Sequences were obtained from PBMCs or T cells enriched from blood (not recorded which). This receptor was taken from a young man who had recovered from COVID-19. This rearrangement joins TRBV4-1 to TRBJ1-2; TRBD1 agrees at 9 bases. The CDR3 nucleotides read TGCGCCAGCAGCGACGCCGGGACAGGGACCTATGGCTACACCTTC. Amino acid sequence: CASSDAGTGTYGYTF.